A single sample is the source of the 23 T cell receptor beta chains below, sequenced in a study of cytomegalovirus exposure and HLA in healthy donors. The PCR had 60 Vbeta and 13 Jbeta primers. Profiling relied on immunoSEQ multiplex PCR, and the TCRdb table lists in-frame clones only, not all of them. The repertoire holds almost 80,000 clones, with under 70% as singletons. The material sequenced was PBMCs. Receptors originate from a woman between 45 and 60 years old in good health and CMV-seropositive.

The gene calls are TRBV28 and TRBJ1-4; D perhaps matches TRBD1 (5 bases). The CDR3 is made up of 14 amino acids. V was pared by 5 bases and J by 3 bases, with 10 bases between. Germline lookup yields CDR1 MDHEN and CDR2 SYDVKM. CDR3 DNA: TGTGCCAGCAGTATGGGGGGGGCTAATGAAAAACTGTTTTTT. Amino acid sequence: CASSMGGANEKLFF. The full variable domain, its missing parts supplied by reference TRBV28 and TRBJ1-4, is DVKVTQSSRYLVKRTGEKVFLECVQDMDHENMFWYRQDPGLGLRLIYFSYDVKMKEKGDIPEGYSVSREKKERFSLILESASTNQTSMYLCASSMGGANEKLFFGSGTQLSVL.

The chain joins TRBV14 to TRBJ2-7; D gene ambiguous. Trimming removed 0 bases from V and 2 bases from J, with 8 bases in between. CDR1 SGHDN and CDR2 FVKESK come from the germline V gene. The CDR3 spans 14 residues. CDR3 sequence: CASSQEDKAYEQYF. The CDR3 nucleotides are TGTGCCAGCAGCCAAGAAGACAAAGCCTACGAGCAGTACTTC.

This rearrangement joins TRBV5-1 to TRBJ1-3; D may be TRBD1 (6 bases). V gave up 5 bases and J gave up 0 bases, with 12 bases separating them. Germline CDR1 and CDR2: SGHRS and YFSETQ. The CDR3 consists of 15 residues. The CDR3 DNA sequence: TGCGCCAGCAGTGGACAGACTAACTCTGGAAACACCATATATTTT. As protein: CASSGQTNSGNTIYF.

V gene TRBV6-6 combines with J gene TRBJ1-1; the D is unclear. CDR1 is MNHNY, CDR2 SVGAGI, per germline (reference sequence). This CDR3 comprises 13 residues. V was trimmed by 5 bases and J by 6 bases, leaving 13 bases between them. The CDR3 loop reads CASSRRLDAEAFF. The CDR3 DNA reads TGTGCCAGCAGTCGGAGATTAGACGCTGAAGCTTTCTTT.

The CDR3 loop is CASSWPGQGAEEQYF. The CDR3, as DNA: TGTGCCAGCAGCTGGCCGGGACAGGGGGCGGAAGAGCAGTACTTC. The chain recombines TRBV7-9 with TRBJ2-7, with 12 positions matching TRBD1. With V trimmed by 4 bases and J by 7 bases, 8 bases remained unmatched. The length of the CDR3 is 15 residues. Germline V gives CDR1 SEHNR, CDR2 FQNEAQ (reference sequence).

The J gene is TRBJ2-3, the V gene TRBV5-1, with TRBD2 matching over 9 bases. The CDR3 extends over 12 amino acids. Trimming at V came to 7 bases and at J to 6 bases, leaving 3 bases not matched to a gene. Germline lookup yields CDR1 SGHRS and CDR2 YFSETQ. The CDR3 coding sequence is TGCGCCAGCCGCGGGGGGGCCGATACGCAGTATTTT. Encoded protein: CASRGGADTQYF.

V gene TRBV14 combines with J gene TRBJ2-5; the D gene is possibly TRBD2 (7 bases). The CDR3 sequence is 16 residues long. Germline V gene data show CDR1 as SGHDN and CDR2 as FVKESK. Trimming left V 2 bases short and J 5 bases short, with 18 bases between. The CDR3 DNA sequence: TGTGCCAGCAGCCAATTTAGGGGGGGCCGCGGGGAGACCCAGTACTTC. Translating it yields CASSQFRGGRGETQYF.

This clone appeared a few times. The gene calls are TRBV6-5 and TRBJ1-6; 7 nucleotides align to TRBD1. There are 12 residues in the CDR3. Germline V gene data show CDR1 as MNHEY and CDR2 as SVGAGI. Here the CDR3 reads CVTGAGDSPLHF. The DNA for the CDR3 is TGTGTCACAGGGGCCGGAGATTCACCCCTCCACTTT.

This chain connects TRBV14 to TRBJ1-4; TRBD1 aligns across 7 bases. Germline lookup yields CDR1 SGHDN and CDR2 FVKESK. This CDR3 has 15 amino acids. Losses at the gene ends were 4 bases for V and 2 bases for J; bases not matched to a gene: 4. The CDR3 loop reads CASSLMTGTNEKLFF. In DNA form, the CDR3 reads TGTGCCAGCAGCCTAATGACAGGGACTAATGAAAAACTGTTTTTT.

This clone occurred a few times. The V and J genes are TRBV2 and TRBJ2-1, with TRBD2 matching over 9 bases. With V trimmed by 6 bases and J by 9 bases, 6 bases remained unmatched. There are 13 residues in the CDR3. The germline V gene encodes CDR1 SNHLY and CDR2 FYNNEI. This chain's CDR3 is CASRGGGALEQFF. Here the CDR3 DNA reads TGTGCCAGCAGAGGCGGGGGGGCCCTTGAGCAGTTCTTC.

V gene TRBV4-1 combines with J gene TRBJ1-5; possibly TRBD1 for D (5 bases). V lost 1 base to trimming and J lost 0 bases, with 16 bases between them. The V gene's germline CDR1 is MGHRA and CDR2 YSYEKL. CDR3 size: 18 residues. CDR3 sequence (DNA): TGCGCCAGCAGCCAAGGTGGTCAGGGCGAGGTTAGCAATCAGCCCCAGCATTTT. Encoded protein: CASSQGGQGEVSNQPQHF.

This rearrangement joins TRBV5-1 to TRBJ2-3, with 9 bases aligning to TRBD2. Germline V gene data show CDR1 as SGHRS and CDR2 as YFSETQ. The V gene end was trimmed by 4 bases and the J gene end by 7 bases; junction bases not matched to a gene: 16. The CDR3 spans 17 residues. The CDR3 region is CASSPNWERGVGNTQYF. The CDR3 nucleotides read TGCGCCAGCAGCCCAAACTGGGAGCGGGGGGTCGGGAATACGCAGTATTTT.

The V and J genes are TRBV4-1 and TRBJ2-1, with 8 positions matching TRBD2. CDR1 is MGHRA and CDR2 is YSYEKL in the germline V gene. V was pared by 0 bases and J by 4 bases, with 5 bases of the junction left unmatched. The CDR3 length is 16 residues. Here the CDR3 reads CASSQDRRGEYNEQFF. CDR3 nucleotide sequence: TGCGCCAGCAGCCAAGATAGGCGGGGGGAGTACAATGAGCAGTTCTTC.

The chain links TRBV9 to TRBJ1-1, with a possible D match to TRBD1 (5 bases). In germline, CDR1 is SGDLS, CDR2 YYNGEE. V lost 0 bases and J lost 7, with 10 bases in between. The CDR3 covers 13 residues. The CDR3 nucleotides read TGTGCCAGCAGCGTAGATCAACAGGATGAAGCTTTCTTT. This encodes CASSVDQQDEAFF. Based on the CDR3 plus reference TRBV9 and TRBJ1-1, the full variable domain is DSGVTQTPKHLITATGQRVTLRCSPRSGDLSVYWYQQSLDQGLQFLIQYYNGEERAKGNILERFSAQQFPDLHSELNLSSLELGDSALYFCASSVDQQDEAFFGQGTRLTVV.

J is TRBJ1-5 and V is TRBV28; maybe TRBD1 (5 bases). Germline CDR1 reads MDHEN; CDR2 reads SYDVKM. This CDR3 comprises 15 residues. V was clipped by 4 bases and J by 0 bases, with 10 bases between them. As DNA, the CDR3 is TGTGCCAGCAGTTCCCGACAGCATAGCAATCAGCCCCAGCATTTT. Translation gives CASSSRQHSNQPQHF.

The chain carries TRBV5-5 and TRBJ2-1; 8 nucleotides line up with TRBD2. The V gene's germline CDR1 is SGHKS and CDR2 YYEKEE (reference sequence). The CDR3 runs to 13 residues. V was clipped by 4 bases and J by 6 bases; unmatched bases: 3. CDR3 nucleotides: TGTGCCAGCAGCCGGGAGGGGGTCAATGAGCAGTTCTTC. Translated, it gives CASSREGVNEQFF.

J is TRBJ2-1 and V is TRBV13, with a weak D call TRBD2 (7 bases). The V gene's germline CDR1 is PRHDT and CDR2 FYEKMQ (reference sequence). With 4 bases removed from V and 10 bases from J, the gap between germline ends came to 17 bases. The CDR3 contains 14 residues. The CDR3 DNA reads as TGTGCCAGCAGCTCCTCGGCGGGGGCTCCGGAGCAGTTCTTC. It specifies CASSSSAGAPEQFF.

V gene TRBV6-5 combines with J gene TRBJ1-3; tentatively, D is TRBD1 (5 bases). Germline assignment: CDR1 MNHEY and CDR2 SVGAGI. The V end was cut by 0 bases, the J end by 3 bases, with 9 bases between. The CDR3 totals 15 residues. CDR3 in amino acids: CASSYSQVYGNTIYF. DNA for the CDR3: TGTGCCAGCAGTTACTCACAGGTTTATGGAAACACCATATATTTT.

The chain has TRBV27 and TRBJ1-5; 7 bases fit TRBD1. Germline trimming cut 8 bases from V and 0 bases from J; bases unmatched to any gene: 7. Germline lookup yields CDR1 MNHEY and CDR2 SMNVEV (reference sequence). This CDR3 is 15 amino acids long. CDR3 loop: CASFMQGDSNQPQHF. The CDR3 nucleotides are TGTGCCAGCTTCATGCAGGGGGATAGCAATCAGCCCCAGCATTTT.

This sequence joins TRBV2 and TRBJ1-1, with TRBD1 identical over 7 bases. The CDR3 runs 18 residues. J gave up 1 base and V 4 bases, and 15 bases lay outside the gene matches. The germline gives CDR1 SNHLY, CDR2 FYNNEI. CDR3 nucleotides: TGTGCCAGCAGTGTAGAGGGGGCGAACCCAAAGAAGAACACTGAAGCTTTCTTT. Translating gives CASSVEGANPKKNTEAFF. Full variable domain (missing parts from reference TRBV2 and TRBJ1-1): EPEVTQTPSHQVTQMGQEVILRCVPISNHLYFYWYRQILGQKVEFLVSFYNNEISEKSEIFDDQFSVERPDGSNFTLKIRSTKLEDSAMYFCASSVEGANPKKNTEAFFGQGTRLTVV.

In the case of this clone: Compared with germline, one end of the junction differs, possibly owing to a read error. As DNA, the CDR3 is TGTTCCAGCAGCTTAGTCATTCAAGAGACCCAGTACTTC. This gives the protein CSSSLVIQETQYF. V usage is TRBV7-9 and J usage is TRBJ2-5; D gene ambiguous. The CDR3 runs to 13 residues. Germline V lookup: CDR1 SEHNR, CDR2 FQNEAQ (reference sequence).

The chain joins TRBV20-1 to TRBJ2-7; possibly TRBD2 for D (5 bases). This CDR3 is built from 11 residues. Trimming removed 7 bases from V and 4 bases from J, with 11 bases in between. Germline lookup yields CDR1 DFQATT and CDR2 SNEGSKA (reference sequence). The DNA of the CDR3 is TGCAGTGTGGAGGAGGATTACGAGCAGTACTTC. This gives the protein CSVEEDYEQYF.

This chain links TRBV14 with TRBJ1-4; tentative D call: TRBD1 (6 bases). V lost 4 bases, J lost 4 bases, and 16 bases lay in between. This CDR3 comprises 16 residues. In germline, CDR1 is SGHDN, CDR2 FVKESK. CDR3 DNA sequence: TGTGCCAGCAGCCCGACGGGAGGGACACTTAATGAAAAACTGTTTTTT. Amino acid sequence: CASSPTGGTLNEKLFF.